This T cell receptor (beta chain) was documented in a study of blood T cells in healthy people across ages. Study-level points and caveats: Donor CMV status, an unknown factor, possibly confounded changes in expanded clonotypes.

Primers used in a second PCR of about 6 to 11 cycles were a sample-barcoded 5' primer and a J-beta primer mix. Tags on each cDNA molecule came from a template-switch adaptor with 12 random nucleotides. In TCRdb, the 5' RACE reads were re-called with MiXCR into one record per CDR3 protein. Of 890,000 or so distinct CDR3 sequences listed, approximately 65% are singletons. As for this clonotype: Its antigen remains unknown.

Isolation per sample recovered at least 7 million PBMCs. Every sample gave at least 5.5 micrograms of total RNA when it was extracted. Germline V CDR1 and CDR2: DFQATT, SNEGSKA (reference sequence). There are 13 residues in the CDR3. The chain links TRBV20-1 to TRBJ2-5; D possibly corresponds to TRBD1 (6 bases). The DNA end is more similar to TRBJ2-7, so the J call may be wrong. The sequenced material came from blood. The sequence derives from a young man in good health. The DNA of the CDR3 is TGCAGTGCTAGGGGGGCGCCGGCCTACGAGCAGTACTTC. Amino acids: CSARGAPAYEQYF.